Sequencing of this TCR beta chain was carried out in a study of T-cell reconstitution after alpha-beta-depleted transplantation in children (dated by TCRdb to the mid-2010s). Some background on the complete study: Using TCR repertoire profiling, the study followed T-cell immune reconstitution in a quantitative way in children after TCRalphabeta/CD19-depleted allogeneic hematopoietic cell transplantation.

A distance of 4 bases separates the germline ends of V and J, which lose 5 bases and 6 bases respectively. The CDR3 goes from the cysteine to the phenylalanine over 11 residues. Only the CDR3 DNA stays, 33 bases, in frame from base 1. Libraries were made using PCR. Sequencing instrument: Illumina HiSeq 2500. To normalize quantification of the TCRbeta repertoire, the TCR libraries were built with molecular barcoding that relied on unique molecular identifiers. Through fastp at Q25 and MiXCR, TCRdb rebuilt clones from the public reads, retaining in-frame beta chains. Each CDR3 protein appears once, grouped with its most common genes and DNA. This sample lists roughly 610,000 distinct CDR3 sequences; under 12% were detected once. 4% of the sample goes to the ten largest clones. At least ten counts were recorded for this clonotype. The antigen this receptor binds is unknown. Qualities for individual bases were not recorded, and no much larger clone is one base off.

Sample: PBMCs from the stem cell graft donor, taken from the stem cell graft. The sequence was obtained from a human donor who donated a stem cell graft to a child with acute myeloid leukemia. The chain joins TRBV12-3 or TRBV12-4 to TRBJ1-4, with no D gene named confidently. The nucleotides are TGTGCCAGCAGTCGCCATGAAAAACTGTTTTTT. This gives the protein CASSRHEKLFF.